Below are 5 T cell receptor beta chains sequenced from a single sample in a study of T-cell memory formation after mild COVID-19. TCRdb recomputed calls from the 5' RACE reads with MiXCR, one row per CDR3 protein. The sample lists 240,000 or so distinct CDR3 sequences, 8% to 10% seen once, with 20% to 25% in the top ten. The source material was PBMCs or a T cell subset sorted from them (not recorded which). The receptors come from a man younger than 35 who had mild COVID-19 (a few samples of this study predate the infection). Cell type and time point are not known.

This clonotype was counted ten times or more. The chain recombines TRBV12-3 or TRBV12-4 with TRBJ2-5, with 8 bases matching TRBD2. With 2 bases clipped from V and 5 bases from J, the junction kept 1 base outside the gene matches. The CDR3 spans 13 residues. In nucleotides, the CDR3 is TGTGCCAGCAGTTTACGGGGGGGGGAGACCCAGTACTTC. This encodes CASSLRGGETQYF.

In this sample, this clonotype turned up a few times. The J gene is TRBJ1-2, the V gene TRBV20-1; 8 positions match TRBD1. This CDR3 comprises 14 residues. V gave up 5 bases and J gave up 3 bases; unmatched junction bases: 8. Germline loops: CDR1 DFQATT, CDR2 SNEGSKA (reference sequence). The CDR3 DNA is TGCAGTGCTTGGACAGGGCTAACGGACTATGGCTACACCTTC. Its protein product is CSAWTGLTDYGYTF.

The V gene is TRBV9, the J gene TRBJ2-2; D uncertain. Germline CDR1 reads SGDLS; CDR2 reads YYNGEE. V was cut by 0 bases and J by 4 bases, with 10 bases left in between. This CDR3 is 15 amino acids long. CDR3 in DNA: TGTGCCAGCAGCGTAGACCGTTACATCACCGGGGAGCTGTTTTTT. Protein: CASSVDRYITGELFF.

This clonotype was detected a few times. V and J are TRBV9 and TRBJ2-7; either TRBD1 or TRBD2 may fit D (5 bases each). V dropped 4 bases and J dropped 3 bases, with 11 bases sitting between them. The CDR3 is made up of 13 amino acids. Germline values: CDR1 SGDLS, CDR2 YYNGEE. The chain's CDR3 is CASSRGRDYEQYF. CDR3 coding DNA: TGTGCCAGCAGCCGGGGCAGAGACTACGAGCAGTACTTC. The whole variable domain, remainder taken from reference TRBV9 and TRBJ2-7, is DSGVTQTPKHLITATGQRVTLRCSPRSGDLSVYWYQQSLDQGLQFLIQYYNGEERAKGNILERFSAQQFPDLHSELNLSSLELGDSALYFCASSRGRDYEQYFGPGTRLTVT.

The V call is TRBV20-1, the J call TRBJ1-5; possibly TRBD1 for D (6 bases). From germline, CDR1 is DFQATT and CDR2 SNEGSKA (reference sequence). The CDR3 is 15 amino acids. Trimming took off 0 bases at V and 3 bases at J, with 12 bases between the two ends. Here the CDR3 DNA reads TGCAGTGCTAGAGATGGGGGCAGCTACAATCAGCCCCAGCATTTT. Translating it yields CSARDGGSYNQPQHF.